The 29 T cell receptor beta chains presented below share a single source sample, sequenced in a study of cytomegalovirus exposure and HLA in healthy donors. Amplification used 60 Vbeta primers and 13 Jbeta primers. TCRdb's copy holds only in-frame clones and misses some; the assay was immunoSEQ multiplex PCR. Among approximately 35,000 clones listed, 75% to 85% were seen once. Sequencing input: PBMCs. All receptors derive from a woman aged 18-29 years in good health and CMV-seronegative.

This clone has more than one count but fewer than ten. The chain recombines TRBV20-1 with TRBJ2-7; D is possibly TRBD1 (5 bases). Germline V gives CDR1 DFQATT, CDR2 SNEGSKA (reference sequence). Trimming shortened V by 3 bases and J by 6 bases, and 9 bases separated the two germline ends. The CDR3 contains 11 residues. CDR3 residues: CSASRGAEQYF. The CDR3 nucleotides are TGCAGTGCTAGTCGTGGGGCCGAGCAGTACTTC.

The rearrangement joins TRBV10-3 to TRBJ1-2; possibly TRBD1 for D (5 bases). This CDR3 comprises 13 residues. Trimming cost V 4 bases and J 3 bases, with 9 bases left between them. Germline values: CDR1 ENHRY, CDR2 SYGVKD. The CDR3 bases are TGTGCCATCAGTGGGGGACTCGACTATGGCTACACCTTC. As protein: CAISGGLDYGYTF.

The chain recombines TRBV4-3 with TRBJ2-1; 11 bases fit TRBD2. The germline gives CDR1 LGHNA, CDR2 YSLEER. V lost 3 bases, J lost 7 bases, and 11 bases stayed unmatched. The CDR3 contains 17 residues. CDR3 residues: CASSHGGGTSGRNEQFF. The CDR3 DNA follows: TGCGCCAGCAGCCATGGGGGGGGGACTAGCGGCAGGAATGAGCAGTTCTTC.

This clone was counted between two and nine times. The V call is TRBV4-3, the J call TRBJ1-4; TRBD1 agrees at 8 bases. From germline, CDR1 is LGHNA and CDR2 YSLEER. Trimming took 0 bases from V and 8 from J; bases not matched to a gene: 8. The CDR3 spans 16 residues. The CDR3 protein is CASSQDSPGGSEKLFF. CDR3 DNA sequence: TGCGCCAGCAGCCAAGATTCGCCAGGGGGCTCAGAAAAACTGTTTTTT.

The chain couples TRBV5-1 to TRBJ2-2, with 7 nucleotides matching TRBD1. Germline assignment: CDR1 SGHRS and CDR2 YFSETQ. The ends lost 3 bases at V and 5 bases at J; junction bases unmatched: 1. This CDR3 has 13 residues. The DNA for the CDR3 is TGCGCCAGCAGCTGGGACAGTACCGGGGAGCTGTTTTTT. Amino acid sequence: CASSWDSTGELFF.

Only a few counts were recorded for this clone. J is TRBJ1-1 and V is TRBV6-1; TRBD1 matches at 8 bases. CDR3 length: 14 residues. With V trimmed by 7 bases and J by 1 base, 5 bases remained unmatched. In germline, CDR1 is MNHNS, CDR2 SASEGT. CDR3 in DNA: TGTGCCAGCACCCCACAGGGGGGGAACACTGAAGCTTTCTTT. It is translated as CASTPQGGNTEAFF.

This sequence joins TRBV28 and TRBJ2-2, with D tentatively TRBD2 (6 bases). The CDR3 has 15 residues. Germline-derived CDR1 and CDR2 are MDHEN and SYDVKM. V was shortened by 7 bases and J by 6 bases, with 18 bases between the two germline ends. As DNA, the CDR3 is TGTGCCAGCAACCTGGGACTGCGAGTCTCCGGGGAGCTGTTTTTT. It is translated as CASNLGLRVSGELFF.

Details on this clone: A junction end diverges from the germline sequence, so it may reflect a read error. The CDR3 here is CASSSGPQGSGYPF. CDR3 nucleotides: TGTGCCAGCAGCTCCGGACCTCAGGGATCCGGCTACCCCTTC. This sequence joins TRBV7-2 and TRBJ1-2; TRBD1 might be the D (5 bases). The CDR3 spans 14 residues. In germline, CDR1 is SGHTA, CDR2 FQGNSA.

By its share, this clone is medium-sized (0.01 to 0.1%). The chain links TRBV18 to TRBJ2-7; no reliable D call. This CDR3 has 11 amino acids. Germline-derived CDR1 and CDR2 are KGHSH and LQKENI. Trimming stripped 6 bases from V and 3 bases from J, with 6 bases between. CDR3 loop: CASSLLYEQYF. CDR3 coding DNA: TGTGCCAGCTCCCTCCTCTACGAGCAGTACTTC.

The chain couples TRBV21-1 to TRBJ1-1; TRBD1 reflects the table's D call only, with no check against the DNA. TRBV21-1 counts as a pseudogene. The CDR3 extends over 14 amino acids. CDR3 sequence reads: CALGGPGGKGEAFF. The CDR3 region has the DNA TGTGCCTTAGGCGGGCCAGGGGGAAAAGGCGAAGCTTTCTTT.

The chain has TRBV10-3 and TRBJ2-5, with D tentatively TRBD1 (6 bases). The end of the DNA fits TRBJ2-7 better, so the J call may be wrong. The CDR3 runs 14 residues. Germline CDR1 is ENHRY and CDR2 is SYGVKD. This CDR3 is CAISPDSVLNEQYF. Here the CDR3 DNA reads TGTGCCATCTCCCCGGACAGCGTGCTAAACGAGCAGTACTTC.

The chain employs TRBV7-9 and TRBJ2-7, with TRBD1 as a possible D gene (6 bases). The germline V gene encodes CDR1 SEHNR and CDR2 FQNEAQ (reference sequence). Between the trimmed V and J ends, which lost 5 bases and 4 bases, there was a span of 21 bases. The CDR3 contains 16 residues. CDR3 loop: CASSPDPGTTYYEQYF. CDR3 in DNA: TGTGCCAGCAGCCCAGATCCCGGGACAACTTATTACGAGCAGTACTTC.

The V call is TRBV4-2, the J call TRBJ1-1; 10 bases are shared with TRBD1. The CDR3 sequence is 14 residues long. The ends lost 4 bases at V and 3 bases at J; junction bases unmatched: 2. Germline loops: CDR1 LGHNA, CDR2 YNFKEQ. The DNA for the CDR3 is TGTGCCAGCAGCCCAGGGACAGGGGACACTGAAGCTTTCTTT. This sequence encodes CASSPGTGDTEAFF.

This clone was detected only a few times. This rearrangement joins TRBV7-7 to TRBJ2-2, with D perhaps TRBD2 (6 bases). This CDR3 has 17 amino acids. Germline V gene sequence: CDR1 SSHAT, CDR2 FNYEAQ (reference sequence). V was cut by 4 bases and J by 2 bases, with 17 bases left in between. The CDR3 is CASSSELGGPNTGELFF. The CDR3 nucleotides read TGTGCCAGCAGCTCCGAGTTGGGGGGACCAAACACCGGGGAGCTGTTTTTT.

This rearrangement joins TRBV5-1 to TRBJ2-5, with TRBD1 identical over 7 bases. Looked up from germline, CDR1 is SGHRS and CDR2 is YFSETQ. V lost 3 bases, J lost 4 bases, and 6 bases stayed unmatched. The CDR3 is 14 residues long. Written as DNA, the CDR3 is TGCGCCAGCAGCTCAAACAGGGGCGCAGAGACCCAGTACTTC. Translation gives CASSSNRGAETQYF.

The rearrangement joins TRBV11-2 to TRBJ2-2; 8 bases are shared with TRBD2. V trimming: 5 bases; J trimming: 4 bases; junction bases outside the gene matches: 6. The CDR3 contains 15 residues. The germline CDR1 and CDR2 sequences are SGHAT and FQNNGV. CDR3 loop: CASSPLAAGTGELFF. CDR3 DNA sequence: TGTGCCAGCAGCCCACTAGCGGCGGGCACCGGGGAGCTGTTTTTT.

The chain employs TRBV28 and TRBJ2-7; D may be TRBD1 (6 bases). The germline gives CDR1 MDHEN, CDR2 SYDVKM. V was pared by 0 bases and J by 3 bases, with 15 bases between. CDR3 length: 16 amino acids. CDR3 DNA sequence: TGTGCCAGCAGTTTATGGGGGGACATTCAGATCTACGAGCAGTACTTC. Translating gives CASSLWGDIQIYEQYF.

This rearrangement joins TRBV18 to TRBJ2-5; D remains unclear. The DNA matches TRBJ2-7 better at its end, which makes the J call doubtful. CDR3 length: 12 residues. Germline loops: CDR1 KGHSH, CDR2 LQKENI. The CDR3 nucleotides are TGTGCCAGCTCACCTAGTCCCTACGAGCAGTACTTC. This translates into CASSPSPYEQYF.

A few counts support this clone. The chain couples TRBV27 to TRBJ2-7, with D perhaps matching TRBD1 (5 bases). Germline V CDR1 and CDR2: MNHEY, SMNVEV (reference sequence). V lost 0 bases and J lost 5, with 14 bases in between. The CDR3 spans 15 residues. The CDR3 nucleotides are TGTGCCAGCAGTTTATCATCCCAGGGTCTCGACGAGCAGTACTTC. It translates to CASSLSSQGLDEQYF.

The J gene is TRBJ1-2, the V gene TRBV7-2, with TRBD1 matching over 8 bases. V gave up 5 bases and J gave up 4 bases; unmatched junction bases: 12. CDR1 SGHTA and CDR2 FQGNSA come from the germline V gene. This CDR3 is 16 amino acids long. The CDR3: CASSPGQGGGIYGYTF. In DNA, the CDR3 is TGTGCCAGCAGCCCTGGACAGGGTGGAGGGATCTATGGCTACACCTTC.

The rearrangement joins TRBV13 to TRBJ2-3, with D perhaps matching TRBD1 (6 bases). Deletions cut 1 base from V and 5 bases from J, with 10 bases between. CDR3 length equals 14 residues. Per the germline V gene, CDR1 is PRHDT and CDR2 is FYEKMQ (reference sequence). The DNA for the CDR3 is TGTGCCAGCAGCTTAGACAGGGAAGGAGATACGCAGTATTTT. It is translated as CASSLDREGDTQYF.

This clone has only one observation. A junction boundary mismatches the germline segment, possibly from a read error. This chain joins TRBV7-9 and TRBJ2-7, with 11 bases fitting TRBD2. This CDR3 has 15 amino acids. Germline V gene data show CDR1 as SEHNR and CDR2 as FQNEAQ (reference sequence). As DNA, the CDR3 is TGTTCCAGCAGCTTCTTAGCGGGAGGGATCCACGAGCAGTACTTC. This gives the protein CSSSFLAGGIHEQYF.

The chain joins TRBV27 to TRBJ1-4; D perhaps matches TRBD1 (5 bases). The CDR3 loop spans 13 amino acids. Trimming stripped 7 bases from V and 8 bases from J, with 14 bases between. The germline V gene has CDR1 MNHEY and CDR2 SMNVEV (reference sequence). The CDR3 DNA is TGTGCCAGCACCGGGGGGGGTAGCGAAAAACTGTTTTTT. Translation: CASTGGGSEKLFF.

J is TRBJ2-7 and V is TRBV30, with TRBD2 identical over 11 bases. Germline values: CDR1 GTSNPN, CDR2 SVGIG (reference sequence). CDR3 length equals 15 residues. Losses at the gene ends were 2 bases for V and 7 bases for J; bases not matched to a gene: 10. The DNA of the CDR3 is TGTGCCTGGAGTATTAGCGGGAGGGCCTTGGAGGAGCAGTACTTC. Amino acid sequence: CAWSISGRALEEQYF.

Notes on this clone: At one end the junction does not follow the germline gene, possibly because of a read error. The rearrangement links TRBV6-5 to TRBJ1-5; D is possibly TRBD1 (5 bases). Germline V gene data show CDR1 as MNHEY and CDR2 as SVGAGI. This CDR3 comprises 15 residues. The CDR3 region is CASSPGQGSNQPQNF. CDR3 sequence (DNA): TGTGCCAGCAGTCCTGGTCAGGGATCCAATCAGCCCCAGAATTTT.

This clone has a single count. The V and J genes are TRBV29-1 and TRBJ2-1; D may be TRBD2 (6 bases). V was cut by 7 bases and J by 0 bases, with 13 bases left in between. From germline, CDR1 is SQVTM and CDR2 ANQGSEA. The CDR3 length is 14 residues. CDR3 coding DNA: TGCAGCGCGGGGGATCTCTACTCCTACAATGAGCAGTTCTTC. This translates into CSAGDLYSYNEQFF.

CDR3 residues: CAISELTGDGYTF. For the CDR3, the DNA is TGTGCCATCAGTGAGCTTACGGGGGATGGCTACACCTTC. This chain uses TRBV10-3 with TRBJ1-2, with D possibly matching TRBD1 (5 bases). The ends were cut back, 2 bases at V and 6 bases at J, with 10 bases in the middle. The CDR3 contains 13 residues. Germline V gene sequence: CDR1 ENHRY, CDR2 SYGVKD.

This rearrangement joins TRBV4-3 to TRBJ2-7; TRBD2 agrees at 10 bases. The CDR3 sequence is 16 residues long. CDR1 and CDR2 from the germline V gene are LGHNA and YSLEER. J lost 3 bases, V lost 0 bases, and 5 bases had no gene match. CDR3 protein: CASSQDWASGSYEQYF. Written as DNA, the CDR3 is TGCGCCAGCAGCCAAGATTGGGCTAGCGGGAGCTACGAGCAGTACTTC.

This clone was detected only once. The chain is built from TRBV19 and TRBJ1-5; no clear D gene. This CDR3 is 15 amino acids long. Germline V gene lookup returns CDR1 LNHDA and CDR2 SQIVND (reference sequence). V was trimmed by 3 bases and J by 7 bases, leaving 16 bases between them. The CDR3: CASSIIEGTSQPQHF. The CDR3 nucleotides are TGTGCCAGTAGTATTATAGAGGGAACGAGCCAGCCCCAGCATTTT.